Listed below are T cell receptor beta chains from one sample, sequenced in a study of Tregs in tolerant kidney transplant recipients. Produced via immunoSEQ multiplex PCR; TCRdb's table is partial and in-frame only. Here the sample spans fewer than 100,000 clones, around 93% being singletons. The sequenced sample was Tregs from blood, obtained before the transplant. The receptors shown here come from a human donor who received a combined kidney and bone marrow transplant. CDR3s include the opening cysteine and the closing phenylalanine or tryptophan. D genes are given only for firm matches. Clone sizes are given selectively: once, few, many, or a class where the clone is expanded.

TRBD1 TRBJ1-3 TRBV4-1 NA TGCGCCAGCAGCCCGGGACAGGGTAACTCTGGAAACACCATATATTTT CASSPGQGNSGNTIYF
NA TRBJ1-5 TRBV4-2 NA TGTGCCAGCAGCCACGTAGAAGATAGCAATCAGCCCCAGCATTTT CASSHVEDSNQPQHF
TRBD1 TRBJ1-2 TRBV20-1 NA TGCAGTGCTCTACAGGGGACGAGCTACACCTTC CSALQGTSYTF
TRBD2 TRBJ2-1 TRBV9 NA TGTGCCAGCAGCGCGGGACTAGTAAACAATGAGCAGTTCTTC CASSAGLVNNEQFF
TRBD1 TRBJ2-3 TRBV13 NA TGTGCCAGCAGCTTACGAGGTGGGACAGGGGTTACAGATACGCAGTATTTT CASSLRGGTGVTDTQYF
NA TRBJ2-7 TRBV28 NA TGTGCCAGCAGTTTAGGGGGGGCGCGCGTCCACGAGCAGTACTTC CASSLGGARVHEQYF
NA TRBJ2-5 TRBV18 once TGTGCCAGCTCACCACCTAATGACAGGATCGGAACCCAGTACTTC CASSPPNDRIGTQYF
NA TRBJ1-5 TRBV5-1 NA TGCGCCAGCAGCAGGGGAAGCAATCAGCCCCAGCATTTT CASSRGSNQPQHF
NA TRBJ2-3 TRBV6-5 NA TGTGCCAGCAGTTACTCGCAGGGTCCTAGCACAGATACGCAGTATTTT CASSYSQGPSTDTQYF
NA TRBJ2-7 TRBV7-2 NA TGTGCCAGCAGCTTACTCCGGGGGCAGGGTCCCGAGCAGTACTTC CASSLLRGQGPEQYF
NA TRBJ1-2 TRBV4-3 NA TGCGCCAGCAGCCTAGCCTTGACAGCCAACTATGGCTACACCTTC CASSLALTANYGYTF
NA TRBJ1-2 TRBV6-1 NA TGTGCGACAGCCCCCACGGCCCCGGGTGGCTACACCTTC CATAPTAPGGYTF
TRBD2 TRBJ2-5 TRBV5-4 once TGTGCCAGCAACATCGGGACTAGACAAGAGACCCAGTACTTC CASNIGTRQETQYF
NA TRBJ1-1 TRBV5-1 NA TGCGCCAGCAGCTTGGGGCTCAGGGAAGGGAGCACTGAAGCTTTCTTT CASSLGLREGSTEAFF
TRBD1 TRBJ2-3 TRBV7-8 few TGTGCCAGCAGCCCCAGACAGGGATTTGCAGATACGCAGTATTTT CASSPRQGFADTQYF
NA TRBJ1-4 TRBV7-2 NA TGTGCCAGCAGCTTAGGGGTGGGTCATGAAAAACTGTTTTTT CASSLGVGHEKLFF
TRBD1 TRBJ1-2 TRBV9 NA TGTGCCAGCAGCGTAGCAGGGGGCTACGGTAGTGGCTACACCTTC CASSVAGGYGSGYTF
NA TRBJ1-2 TRBV7-9 NA TGTGCCAGCAGCTTAGAATCTAACTATGGCTACACCTTC CASSLESNYGYTF
TRBD2 TRBJ2-1 TRBV5-1 NA TGCGCCAGCAGCAAGATTCCGGGACTAGCGGGAGTTGGGCATGAGCAGTTCTTC CASSKIPGLAGVGHEQFF
TRBD1 TRBJ1-2 TRBV5-1 NA TGCGCCAGCAGCGGAAGGACAGGGGAGCGCGGTGGCTACACCTTC CASSGRTGERGGYTF
TRBD2 TRBJ2-3 TRBV4-1 NA TGCGCCAGCAGCCGTTCTAGCGGAATCACAGATACGCAGTATTTT CASSRSSGITDTQYF
TRBD1 TRBJ1-3 TRBV28 once TGTGCCAGCAGTTTACAACAGGGGACAGCCTCTGGAAACACCATATATTTT CASSLQQGTASGNTIYF
TRBD1 TRBJ1-2 TRBV30 few TGTGCCTGGAGTATGGACAGGAGCTACTATGGCTACACCTTC CAWSMDRSYYGYTF
NA TRBJ2-3 TRBV15 NA TGTGCCACCAGCAGAGAGGCAGGGGTTGCAGATACGCAGTATTTT CATSREAGVADTQYF
TRBD1 TRBJ2-1 TRBV27 NA TGTGCCAGCAGAACGGGACAGCCGGTGATAATGGGGGAGTTCTTC CASRTGQPVIMGEFF
NA TRBJ1-1 TRBV28 NA TGTGCCAGCAGTTCTTACAGGGATGAAGCTTTCTTT CASSSYRDEAFF
TRBD1 TRBJ2-7 TRBV5-1 NA TGCGCCAGCAGCCTGGGGACAGGGGTAAGGGACGAGCAGTACTTC CASSLGTGVRDEQYF
NA TRBJ2-7 TRBV9 NA TGTGCCAGCAGCGCCGCCGGGAGCCTGGTCCACAAGCAGTACTTC CASSAAGSLVHKQYF